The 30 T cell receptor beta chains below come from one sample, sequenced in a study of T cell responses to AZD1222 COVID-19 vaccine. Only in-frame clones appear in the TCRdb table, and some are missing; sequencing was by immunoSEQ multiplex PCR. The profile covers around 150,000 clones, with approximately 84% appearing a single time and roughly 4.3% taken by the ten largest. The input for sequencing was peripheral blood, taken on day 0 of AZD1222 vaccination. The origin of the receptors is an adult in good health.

Here the CDR3 DNA reads TGTGCCAGCAGCAAGGCGAGGACGATGGGCAATGAGCAGTTCTTC. It is translated as CASSKARTMGNEQFF. The chain has TRBV7-3 and TRBJ2-1; D call uncertain. This CDR3 spans 15 amino acids. Looked up from germline, CDR1 is SGHTA and CDR2 is FQGTGA. The V end was cut by 5 bases, the J end by 6 bases, with 17 bases between.

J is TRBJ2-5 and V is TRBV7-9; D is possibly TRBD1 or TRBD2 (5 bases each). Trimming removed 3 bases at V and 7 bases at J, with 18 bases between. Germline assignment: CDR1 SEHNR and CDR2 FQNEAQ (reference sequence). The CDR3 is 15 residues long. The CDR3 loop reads CASSFSETARGTQYF. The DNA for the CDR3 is TGTGCCAGCAGCTTTAGTGAGACAGCCCGGGGGACCCAGTACTTC.

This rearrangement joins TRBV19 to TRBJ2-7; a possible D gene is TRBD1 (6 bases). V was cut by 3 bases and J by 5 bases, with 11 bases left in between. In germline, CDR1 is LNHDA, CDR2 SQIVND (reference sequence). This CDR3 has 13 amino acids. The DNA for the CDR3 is TGTGCCAGTAGTATCGATGAGGGGGACGAGCAGTACTTC. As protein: CASSIDEGDEQYF.

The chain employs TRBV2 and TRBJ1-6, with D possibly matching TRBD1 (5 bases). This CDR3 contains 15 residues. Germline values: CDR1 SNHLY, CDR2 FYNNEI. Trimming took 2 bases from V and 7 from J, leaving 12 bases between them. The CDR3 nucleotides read TGTGCCAGCAGTGAAAGGATGACAGCCAATTCACCCCTCCACTTT. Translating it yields CASSERMTANSPLHF.

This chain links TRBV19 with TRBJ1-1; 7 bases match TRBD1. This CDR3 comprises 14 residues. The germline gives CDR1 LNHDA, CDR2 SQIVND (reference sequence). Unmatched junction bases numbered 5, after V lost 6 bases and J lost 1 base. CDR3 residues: CASRASGGNTEAFF. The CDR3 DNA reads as TGTGCCAGTAGGGCTTCAGGGGGGAACACTGAAGCTTTCTTT.

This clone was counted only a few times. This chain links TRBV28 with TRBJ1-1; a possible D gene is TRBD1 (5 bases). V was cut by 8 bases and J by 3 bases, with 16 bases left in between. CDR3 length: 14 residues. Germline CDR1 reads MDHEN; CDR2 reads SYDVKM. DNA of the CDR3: TGTGCCAGCCCCCCCCGGGACGGATACACTGAAGCTTTCTTT. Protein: CASPPRDGYTEAFF.

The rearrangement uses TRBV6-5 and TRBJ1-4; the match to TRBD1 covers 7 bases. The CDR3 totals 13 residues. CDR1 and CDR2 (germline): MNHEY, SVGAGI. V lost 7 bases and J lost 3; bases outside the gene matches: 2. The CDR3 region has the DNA TGTGCCAGCACTGGACAGGCTAATGAAAAACTGTTTTTT. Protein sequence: CASTGQANEKLFF.

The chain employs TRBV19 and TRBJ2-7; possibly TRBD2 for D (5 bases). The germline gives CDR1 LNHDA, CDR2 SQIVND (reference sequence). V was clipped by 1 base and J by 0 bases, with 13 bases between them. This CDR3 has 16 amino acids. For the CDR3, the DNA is TGTGCCAGTAGTATAGGGGCGGGCAGATCCTCCTACGAGCAGTACTTC. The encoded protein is CASSIGAGRSSYEQYF.

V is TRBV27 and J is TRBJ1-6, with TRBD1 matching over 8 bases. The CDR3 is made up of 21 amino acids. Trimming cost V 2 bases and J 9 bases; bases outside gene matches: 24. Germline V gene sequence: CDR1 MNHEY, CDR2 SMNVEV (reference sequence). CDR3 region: CASSLGKTYRGNGIMGSPLHF. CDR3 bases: TGTGCCAGCAGTTTAGGGAAGACTTACAGGGGGAACGGCATAATGGGTTCACCCCTCCACTTT.

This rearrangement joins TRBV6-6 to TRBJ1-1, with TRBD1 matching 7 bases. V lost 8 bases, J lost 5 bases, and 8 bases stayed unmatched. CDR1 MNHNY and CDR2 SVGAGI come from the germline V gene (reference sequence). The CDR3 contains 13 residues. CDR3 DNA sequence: TGTGCCAGCTCCCCCCCAGGGGGAACTGAAGCTTTCTTT. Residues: CASSPPGGTEAFF.

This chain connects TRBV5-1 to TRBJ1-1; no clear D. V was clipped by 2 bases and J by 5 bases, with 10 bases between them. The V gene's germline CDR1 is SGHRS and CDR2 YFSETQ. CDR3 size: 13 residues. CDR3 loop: CASSFPGITEAFF. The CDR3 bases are TGCGCCAGCAGCTTTCCCGGGATAACTGAAGCTTTCTTT.

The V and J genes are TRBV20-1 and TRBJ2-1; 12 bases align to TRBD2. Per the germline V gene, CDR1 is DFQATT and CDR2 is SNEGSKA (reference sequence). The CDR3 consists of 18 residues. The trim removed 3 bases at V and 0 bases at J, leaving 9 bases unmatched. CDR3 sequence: CSASQTSGGHSSYNEQFF. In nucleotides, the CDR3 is TGCAGTGCTAGTCAGACTAGCGGGGGCCACAGCTCCTACAATGAGCAGTTCTTC.

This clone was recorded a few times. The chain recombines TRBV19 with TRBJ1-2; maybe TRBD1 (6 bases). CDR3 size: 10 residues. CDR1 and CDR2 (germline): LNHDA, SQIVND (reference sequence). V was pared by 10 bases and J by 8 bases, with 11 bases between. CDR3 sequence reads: CATRTVGYTF. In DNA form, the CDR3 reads TGTGCCACCCGGACAGTCGGCTACACCTTC.

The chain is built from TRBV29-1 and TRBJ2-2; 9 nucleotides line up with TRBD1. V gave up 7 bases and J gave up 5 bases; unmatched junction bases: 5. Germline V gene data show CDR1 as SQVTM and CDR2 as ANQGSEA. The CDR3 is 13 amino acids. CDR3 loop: CSADRGLTGELFF. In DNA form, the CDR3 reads TGCAGCGCCGACAGGGGGTTGACCGGGGAGCTGTTTTTT.

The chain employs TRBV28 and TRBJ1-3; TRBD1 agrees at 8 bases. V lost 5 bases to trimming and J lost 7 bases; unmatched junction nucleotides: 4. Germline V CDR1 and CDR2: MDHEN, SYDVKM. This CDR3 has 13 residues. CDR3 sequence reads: CASSLGQVNTIYF. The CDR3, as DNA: TGTGCCAGCAGTCTGGGACAGGTCAACACCATATATTTT.

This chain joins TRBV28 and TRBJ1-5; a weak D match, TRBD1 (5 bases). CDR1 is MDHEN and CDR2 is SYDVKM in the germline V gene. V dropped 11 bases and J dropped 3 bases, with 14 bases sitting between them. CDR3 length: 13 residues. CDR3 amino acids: CAARATHNQPQHF. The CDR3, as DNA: TGTGCCGCCAGGGCTACCCACAATCAGCCCCAGCATTTT.

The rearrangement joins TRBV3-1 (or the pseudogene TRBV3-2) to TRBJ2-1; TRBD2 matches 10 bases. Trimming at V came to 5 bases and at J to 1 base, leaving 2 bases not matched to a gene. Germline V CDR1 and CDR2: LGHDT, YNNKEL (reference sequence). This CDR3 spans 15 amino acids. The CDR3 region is CASSWTSGSYNEQFF. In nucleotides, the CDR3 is TGTGCCAGCAGCTGGACTAGCGGTTCCTACAATGAGCAGTTCTTC.

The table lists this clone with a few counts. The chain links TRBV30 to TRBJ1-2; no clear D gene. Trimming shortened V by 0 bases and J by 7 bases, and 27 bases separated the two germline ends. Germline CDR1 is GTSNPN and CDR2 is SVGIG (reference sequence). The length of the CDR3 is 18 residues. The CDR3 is CAWSVTSPGGRKVRGYTF. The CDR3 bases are TGTGCCTGGAGTGTCACTTCTCCTGGCGGGCGAAAAGTACGTGGCTACACCTTC.

The CDR3 loop is CASSQGPRGQPQHF. In DNA form, the CDR3 reads TGTGCCAGCAGCCAGGGGCCCCGGGGTCAGCCCCAGCATTTT. The chain recombines TRBV3-1 (or the pseudogene TRBV3-2) with TRBJ1-5, with D possibly matching TRBD1 (5 bases). Trimming cost V 3 bases and J 6 bases, with 12 bases left between them. Per the germline V gene, CDR1 is LGHDT and CDR2 is YNNKEL (reference sequence). CDR3 length: 14 residues.

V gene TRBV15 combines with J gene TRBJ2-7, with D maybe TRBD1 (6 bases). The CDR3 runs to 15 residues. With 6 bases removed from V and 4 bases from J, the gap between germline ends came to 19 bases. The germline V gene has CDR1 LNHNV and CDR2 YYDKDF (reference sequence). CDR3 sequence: CATREAGEADYEQYF. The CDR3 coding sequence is TGTGCCACCAGGGAGGCAGGGGAAGCTGATTACGAGCAGTACTTC.

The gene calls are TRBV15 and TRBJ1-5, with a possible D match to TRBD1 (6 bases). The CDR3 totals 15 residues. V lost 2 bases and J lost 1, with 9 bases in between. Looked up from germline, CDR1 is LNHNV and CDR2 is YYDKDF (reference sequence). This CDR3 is CATSRPDRSNQPQHF. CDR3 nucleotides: TGTGCCACCAGCAGACCAGACAGGAGCAATCAGCCCCAGCATTTT.

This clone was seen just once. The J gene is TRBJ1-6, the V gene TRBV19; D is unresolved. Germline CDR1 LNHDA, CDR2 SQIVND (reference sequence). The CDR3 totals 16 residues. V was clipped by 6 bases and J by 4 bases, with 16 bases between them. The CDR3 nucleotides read TGTGCCAGTAGCACGAGTTTTACCGGGTATAATTCACCCCTCCACTTT. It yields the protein CASSTSFTGYNSPLHF.

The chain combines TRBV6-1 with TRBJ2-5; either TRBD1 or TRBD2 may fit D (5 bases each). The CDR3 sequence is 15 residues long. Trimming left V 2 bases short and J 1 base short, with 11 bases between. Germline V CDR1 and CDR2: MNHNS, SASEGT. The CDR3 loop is CASSEQAGTQETQYF. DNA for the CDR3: TGTGCCAGCAGTGAACAGGCAGGGACCCAAGAGACCCAGTACTTC.

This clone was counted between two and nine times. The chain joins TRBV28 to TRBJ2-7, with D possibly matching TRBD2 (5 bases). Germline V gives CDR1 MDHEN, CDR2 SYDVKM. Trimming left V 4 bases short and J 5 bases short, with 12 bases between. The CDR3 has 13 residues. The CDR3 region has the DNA TGTGCCAGCAGTTCCGGGATTCTGAACGAGCAGTACTTC. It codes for CASSSGILNEQYF.

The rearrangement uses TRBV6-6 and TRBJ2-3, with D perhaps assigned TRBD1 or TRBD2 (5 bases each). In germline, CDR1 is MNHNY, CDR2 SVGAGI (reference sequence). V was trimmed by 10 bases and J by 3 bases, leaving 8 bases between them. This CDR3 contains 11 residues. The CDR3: CATGGTDTQYF. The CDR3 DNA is TGTGCCACTGGGGGAACAGATACGCAGTATTTT.

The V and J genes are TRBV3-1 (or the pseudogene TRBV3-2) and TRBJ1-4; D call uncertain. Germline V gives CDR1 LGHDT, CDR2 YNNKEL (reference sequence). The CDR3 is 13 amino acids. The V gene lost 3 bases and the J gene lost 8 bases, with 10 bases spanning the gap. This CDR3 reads CASSHRGREKLFF. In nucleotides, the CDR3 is TGTGCCAGCAGCCACCGGGGTAGGGAAAAACTGTTTTTT.

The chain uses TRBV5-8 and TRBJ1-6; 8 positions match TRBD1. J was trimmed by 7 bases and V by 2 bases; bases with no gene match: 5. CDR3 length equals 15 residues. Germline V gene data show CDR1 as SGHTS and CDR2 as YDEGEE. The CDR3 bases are TGTGCCAGCAGCTTCGACAGGGGACGGAATTCACCCCTCCACTTT. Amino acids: CASSFDRGRNSPLHF.

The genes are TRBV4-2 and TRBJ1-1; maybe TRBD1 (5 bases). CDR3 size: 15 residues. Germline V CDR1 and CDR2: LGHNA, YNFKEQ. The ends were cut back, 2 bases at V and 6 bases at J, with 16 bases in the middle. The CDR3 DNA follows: TGTGCCAGCAGCCAACCCGGGGGAAAGGGTTCTGAAGCTTTCTTT. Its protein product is CASSQPGGKGSEAFF.

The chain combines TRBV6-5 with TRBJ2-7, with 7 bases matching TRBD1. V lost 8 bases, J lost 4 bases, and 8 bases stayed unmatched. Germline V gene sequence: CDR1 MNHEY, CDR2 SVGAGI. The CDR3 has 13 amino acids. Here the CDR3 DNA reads TGTGCCAGCGGAACAGGGGAGCAATACGAGCAGTACTTC. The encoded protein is CASGTGEQYEQYF.

The CDR3 loop reads CASSFGTGNNSPLHF. CDR3 bases: TGTGCCAGCAGCTTCGGGACAGGGAACAATTCACCCCTCCACTTT. The rearrangement uses TRBV7-9 and TRBJ1-6; 9 positions agree with TRBD1. The CDR3 has 15 amino acids. Germline CDR1 is SEHNR and CDR2 is FQNEAQ (reference sequence). The trim removed 3 bases at V and 7 bases at J, leaving 4 bases unmatched.